This TCR beta chain was observed in a study of blood T cell repertoires in COVID-19. Study-wide background: Italy, Spain and the United States were the sources of the convalescent and acute COVID-19 samples.

In the authors' methods: Nucleated cell counts were estimated from reference gene primer amplification. The data were produced by immunoSEQ multiplex PCR, yet TCRdb's version contains in-frame clones alone and is incomplete. V, J and clone size reflect that table, while D and trimming were determined from the DNA. Found here are tens of thousands of clones, roughly 84% of them singletons; the top ten hold 3.5%. The V gene's germline CDR1 is MNHEY and CDR2 SMNVEV (reference sequence). The J segment lost 3 bases and the V segment lost 3 bases, leaving 5 bases of the junction unmatched. The CDR3 runs 14 residues.

V is TRBV27 and J is TRBJ2-7; TRBD1 matches 7 bases. Source material: peripheral blood. The TCR originated in a man aged 45-65 years with acute or convalescent COVID-19. The CDR3 DNA reads TGTGCCAGCAGTTTGACAGGGATCCTCTACGAGCAGTACTTC. Protein product: CASSLTGILYEQYF.